This TCR beta chain was found in a study of chemoradiotherapy in HPV16-positive cancers. On the study more broadly: A couple of HPV16-positive patients' cells yielded candidate HPV-specific clones and common motifs.

The table came from immunoSEQ multiplex PCR; TCRdb's copy has only in-frame clones and leaves some out. The profile shows approximately 9,300 clones, more than 60% of them singletons. Trimming stripped 2 bases from V and 2 bases from J, with 10 bases between. The CDR3 length is 14 residues. Germline CDR1 reads KGHSH; CDR2 reads LQKENI. The chain recombines TRBV18 with TRBJ2-7; no definite D call. This sample was gathered from a patient who underwent chemoradiotherapy. This TCR was recovered from a human donor with HPV-associated anogenital cancer. The CDR3 DNA is TGTGCCAGCTCACCAAGTGACGGAGCCTACGAGCAGTACTTC. Its protein is CASSPSDGAYEQYF.